These 13 T cell receptor beta chains came from one sample sequenced in a study of cytomegalovirus exposure and HLA in healthy donors. Sequencing was performed with immunoSEQ multiplex PCR; in TCRdb, only in-frame clones are kept and a portion is missing. The table includes 92,000 or so clones, 96% detected once. Sequencing used PBMCs. These receptors originate from a man between 18 and 35 years old in good health and CMV-seronegative.

The chain employs TRBV19 and TRBJ1-2; D is uncertain. The CDR3 runs to 17 residues. V shed 1 base and J shed 4 bases, with 19 bases lying between them. From germline, CDR1 is LNHDA and CDR2 SQIVND (reference sequence). CDR3 amino acids: CASSIAILGLERYGYTF. CDR3 bases: TGTGCCAGTAGTATAGCAATCCTCGGACTGGAACGCTATGGCTACACCTTC.

The rearrangement joins TRBV5-6 to TRBJ2-1; unclear D gene. Between the trimmed V and J ends, which lost 1 base and 9 bases, there was a span of 5 bases. CDR3 length: 11 amino acids. CDR1 is SGHDT, CDR2 YYEEEE, per germline. The CDR3 DNA reads TGTGCCAGCAGCTTGAACGGTGAGCAGTTCTTC. It translates to CASSLNGEQFF.

The V and J genes are TRBV4-1 and TRBJ2-1; possibly TRBD2 for D (5 bases). V gave up 1 base and J gave up 0 bases, with 10 bases separating them. Germline assignment: CDR1 MGHRA and CDR2 YSYEKL. The CDR3 totals 16 residues. CDR3 in DNA: TGCGCCAGCAGCCAAGTGATAGCGTACTCCTACAATGAGCAGTTCTTC. Protein: CASSQVIAYSYNEQFF.

This clone was found once. The CDR3 protein is CASSSPPEGRNEQYF. The CDR3 nucleotides read TGCGCCAGCTCCAGTCCCCCCGAGGGGAGGAACGAGCAGTACTTC. The chain couples TRBV10-2 to TRBJ2-7; TRBD2 might be the D (6 bases). The germline V and J ends were trimmed by 8 bases and 5 bases, with 22 bases remaining between them. The V gene's germline CDR1 is WSHSY and CDR2 SAAADI. The CDR3 has 15 amino acids.

The gene calls are TRBV7-2 and TRBJ2-1; the D is unclear. CDR1 SGHTA and CDR2 FQGNSA come from the germline V gene. V was cut by 5 bases and J by 11 bases, with 10 bases left in between. The CDR3 runs to 11 residues. The CDR3 here is CASSADSQQFF. CDR3 sequence (DNA): TGTGCCAGCAGCGCTGACTCGCAGCAGTTCTTC.

This chain joins TRBV7-3 and TRBJ2-1; TRBD2 is a possible D gene (5 bases). CDR3 size: 14 residues. Germline lookup yields CDR1 SGHTA and CDR2 FQGTGA. Trimming removed 3 bases from V and 9 bases from J, with 15 bases in between. CDR3 amino acids: CASSFSGGPTEQFF. CDR3 nucleotide sequence: TGTGCCAGCAGCTTCAGCGGCGGACCTACTGAGCAGTTCTTC.

The rearrangement joins TRBV15 to TRBJ1-4, with a tentative D call TRBD1 (5 bases). The CDR3 is made up of 17 amino acids. The germline gives CDR1 LNHNV, CDR2 YYDKDF (reference sequence). V dropped 1 base and J dropped 0 bases, with 12 bases sitting between them. Here the CDR3 DNA reads TGTGCCACCAGCAGAGGGGCCCAGGGATCAACTAATGAAAAACTGTTTTTT. Translation gives CATSRGAQGSTNEKLFF.

This clone has only one observation. The chain has TRBV2 and TRBJ2-3, with D possibly matching TRBD2 (5 bases). The CDR3 runs to 14 residues. The germline gives CDR1 SNHLY, CDR2 FYNNEI. Trimming took off 6 bases at V and 4 bases at J, with 14 bases between the two ends. CDR3 DNA: TGTGCCAGCAGGGAACTAGGCTCCCCAGATACGCAGTATTTT. This gives the protein CASRELGSPDTQYF.

This chain links TRBV18 with TRBJ2-5; D is unresolved. The CDR3 runs 14 residues. CDR1 is KGHSH, CDR2 LQKENI, per germline. Trimming took 8 bases from V and 1 from J, leaving 14 bases between them. Here the CDR3 DNA reads TGTGCCAGCGACTTGGCGGCGTCCCAAGAGACCCAGTACTTC. Protein product: CASDLAASQETQYF.

The chain links TRBV7-2 to TRBJ2-7; 8 bases are shared with TRBD2. Germline CDR1 and CDR2: SGHTA and FQGNSA. V lost 3 bases to trimming and J lost 3 bases; unmatched junction nucleotides: 7. CDR3 length equals 15 residues. The CDR3 nucleotides read TGTGCCAGCAGCTTGGAAGCGGGAGCTAACTACGAGCAGTACGTC. Residues: CASSLEAGANYEQYV.

This chain uses TRBV6-5 with TRBJ2-7; 9 bases are shared with TRBD1. The trim removed 4 bases at V and 4 bases at J, leaving 8 bases unmatched. This CDR3 contains 15 residues. Germline CDR1 is MNHEY and CDR2 is SVGAGI. CDR3 loop: CASSSSGTGKYEQYV. The CDR3, as DNA: TGTGCCAGCAGTTCCTCCGGGACAGGGAAGTACGAGCAGTACGTC.

The chain employs TRBV19 and TRBJ2-2, with a weak D call TRBD1 (6 bases). The germline V gene encodes CDR1 LNHDA and CDR2 SQIVND (reference sequence). V shed 5 bases and J shed 6 bases, with 13 bases lying between them. CDR3 length: 14 residues. CDR3 sequence (DNA): TGTGCCAGTAGTTGGCAGGGGAGTGCCGGGGAGCTGTTTTTT. This gives the protein CASSWQGSAGELFF.

The V and J genes are TRBV12-5 and TRBJ2-3; D is unclear. V was shortened by 3 bases and J by 5 bases, with 6 bases between the two germline ends. This CDR3 region has 12 residues. From germline, CDR1 is LGHNT and CDR2 FRNRAP. The CDR3 here is CASGLVGDTQYF. The CDR3 DNA reads as TGTGCTAGTGGTTTAGTCGGAGATACGCAGTATTTT. Variable domain in full (rest from reference TRBV12-5 and TRBJ2-3): DARVTQTPRHKVTEMGQEVTMRCQPILGHNTVFWYRQTMMQGLELLAYFRNRAPLDDSGMPKDRFSAEMPDATLATLKIQPSEPRDSAVYFCASGLVGDTQYFGPGTRLTVL.